The clone carrying this T cell receptor (beta chain) occurred many times. Antigen unknown. The V and J ends lost 5 bases and 1 base respectively, with 8 bases between them. Per the germline V gene, CDR1 is SGHTA and CDR2 is FQGNSA. The CDR3 loop spans 13 amino acids. Each CDR3 protein gets one entry after TCRdb re-called the reads with MiXCR. The table shows about 130,000 distinct CDR3 sequences, with roughly 9% occurring only once. The sample is drawn from a study of T cell repertoires in cytomegalovirus infection. Broader study findings: In two of eight donors, the top clonotype was HLA-C-restricted CMV-specific.

Specimen: PBMCs. The chain recombines TRBV7-2 with TRBJ1-1; D ambiguous. The TCR sequence derives from a human donor in good health (CMV status not recorded). Some clones in this sample may be carry-over from other donors' samples. In DNA, the CDR3 is TGTGCCAGCAGCCCAAAGAGGAACACTGAAGCTTTCTTT. Translating it yields CASSPKRNTEAFF.